The 14 T cell receptor beta chains below all came from one sample that was sequenced in a study of post-analysis software for immune sequencing data (dated by TCRdb to the mid-2010s). General conclusions and limits of the study: Roughly 5 TRBV segments, including TRBV5-6, TRBV5-1 and TRBV20-1, were significantly more frequent in patients than controls.

To prepare the library, PCR was applied. The reads were generated on an Illumina HiSeq 2500. Unique molecular identifiers were incorporated into TCR beta cDNA libraries to reduce PCR and sequencing biases. TCRdb cleaned the public reads at Q25 with fastp, built clones with MiXCR and kept in-frame beta chains. Every distinct CDR3 protein forms one entry, paired with its most common genes and DNA. The sample table shows hundreds of thousands of distinct CDR3 sequences, and under 70% are seen once. The ten largest make up about 4.5% of the sample. These receptors have no known antigen. Sample: blood. The origin of the receptors is a girl aged 10 to 17 with multiple sclerosis.

There are a few counts of this clonotype. The chain couples TRBV12-3 or TRBV12-4 to TRBJ2-7; TRBD2 agrees at 12 bases. The CDR3 has 16 amino acids. V shed 4 bases and J 2 bases; nucleotides not matched to a gene: 6. The CDR3 bases are TGTGCCAGCAGTTGGGGACTAGCGGGCCCTACCTACGAGCAGTACTTC. It codes for CASSWGLAGPTYEQYF.

The table lists this clonotype with many counts. The CDR3 loop reads CASSLGLPQETQYF. The CDR3 bases are TGTGCCAGCAGCTTGGGGTTACCCCAGGAGACCCAGTACTTC. This chain joins TRBV7-9 and TRBJ2-5, with D uncertain. The CDR3 runs to 14 residues. In germline, CDR1 is SEHNR, CDR2 FQNEAQ (reference sequence). Trimming pared 3 bases from V and 5 bases from J, leaving 13 bases between.

The chain employs TRBV2 and TRBJ1-1; D is perhaps TRBD1 (6 bases). V lost 1 base, J lost 5 bases, and 14 bases lay in between. Germline CDR1 SNHLY, CDR2 FYNNEI. The CDR3 spans 15 residues. CDR3 sequence (DNA): TGTGCCAGCAGTGAAGGACGGGGGCGATGGACTGAAGCTTTCTTT. As protein: CASSEGRGRWTEAFF.

This clonotype was observed a few times. The chain is built from TRBV7-3 and TRBJ2-5; 15 nucleotides agree with TRBD2. CDR3 length equals 16 residues. CDR1 SGHTA and CDR2 FQGTGA come from the germline V gene. The V and J ends lost 5 bases and 6 bases, in that order; junction bases with no gene match: 7. This CDR3 is CASSPGLAGGPKTQYF. The CDR3 coding sequence is TGTGCCAGCAGCCCCGGACTAGCGGGAGGGCCGAAGACCCAGTACTTC.

This chain links TRBV2 with TRBJ2-4, with D unresolved. The assigned J gene may be wrong: the sequence end matches TRBJ2-7 better. Germline CDR1 and CDR2: SNHLY and FYNNEI. The CDR3 runs 16 residues. Here the CDR3 reads CASSRIPNTDSYEQYF. The CDR3 DNA is TGTGCCAGCAGTAGGATACCGAACACGGACTCCTACGAGCAGTACTTC.

V and J are TRBV29-1 and TRBJ2-3; 10 positions match TRBD2. V lost 7 bases, J lost 8 bases, and 9 bases stayed unmatched. The CDR3 runs 13 residues. The germline V gene encodes CDR1 SQVTM and CDR2 ANQGSEA. The CDR3 spells CSAASGGPVTQYF. DNA for the CDR3: TGCAGCGCCGCTAGCGGGGGACCAGTTACGCAGTATTTT.

The rearrangement joins TRBV11-2 to TRBJ2-3; possibly TRBD2 for D (5 bases). The CDR3 spans 15 residues. V was cut by 6 bases and J by 0 bases, with 13 bases left in between. CDR1 and CDR2 from the germline V gene are SGHAT and FQNNGV. The CDR3 loop reads CASRLYGVSTDTQYF. In DNA, the CDR3 is TGTGCCAGCAGATTATACGGGGTCAGCACAGATACGCAGTATTTT.

This clonotype has only a few counts. The rearrangement joins TRBV29-1 to TRBJ1-2; D ambiguous. V lost 2 bases and J lost 0, with 7 bases in between. The CDR3 extends over 13 amino acids. Germline V lookup: CDR1 SQVTM, CDR2 ANQGSEA. The CDR3 is CSVEQSPNYGYTF. Here the CDR3 DNA reads TGCAGCGTTGAACAAAGCCCTAACTATGGCTACACCTTC.

This clonotype turned up a few times. This chain joins TRBV20-1 and TRBJ2-1; 8 nucleotides agree with TRBD2. Germline V gene sequence: CDR1 DFQATT, CDR2 SNEGSKA (reference sequence). V lost 6 bases to trimming and J lost 0 bases; unmatched junction nucleotides: 13. CDR3 size: 17 residues. As DNA, the CDR3 is TGCAGTGCAAATAACCTAGCGGGCGCGAGCTCCTACAATGAGCAGTTCTTC. Its translation: CSANNLAGASSYNEQFF.

This clonotype was seen more than once but under ten times. The V call is TRBV20-1, the J call TRBJ2-7; D may be TRBD2 (5 bases). Trimming removed 3 bases at V and 4 bases at J, with 16 bases between. CDR1 and CDR2 (germline): DFQATT, SNEGSKA (reference sequence). This CDR3 is 14 amino acids long. The CDR3 spells CSARDFLPDYEQYF. DNA for the CDR3: TGCAGTGCTAGGGACTTTCTGCCCGATTACGAGCAGTACTTC.

The rearrangement links TRBV25-1 to TRBJ1-6; D not resolved. Germline V gene sequence: CDR1 MGHDK, CDR2 SYGVNS. The CDR3 length is 17 residues. Trimming removed 4 bases from V and 0 bases from J, with 13 bases in between. As DNA, the CDR3 is TGTGCCAGCAGTGGGGCAGACGGGGACTCCTATAATTCACCCCTCCACTTT. Amino acid sequence: CASSGADGDSYNSPLHF.

This clonotype was recorded a few times. This chain links TRBV10-3 with TRBJ2-6; 7 bases align to TRBD1. The germline V gene encodes CDR1 ENHRY and CDR2 SYGVKD. V shed 10 bases, J shed 1 base, and the junction held 10 bases outside the gene matches. The CDR3 length is 16 residues. The CDR3 sequence is CATWDRRGSGANVLTF. The CDR3 DNA is TGTGCCACCTGGGACAGAAGGGGGTCTGGGGCCAACGTCCTGACTTTC.

The table lists this clonotype with a count of one. The V and J genes are TRBV9 and TRBJ2-3, with D tentatively TRBD2 (5 bases). V was pared by 4 bases and J by 2 bases, with 17 bases between. CDR1 and CDR2 from the germline V gene are SGDLS and YYNGEE. CDR3 length: 16 residues. The CDR3 spells CASSPRLTSYTDTQYF. Written as DNA, the CDR3 is TGTGCCAGCAGCCCAAGACTAACGTCCTACACAGATACGCAGTATTTT.

Only one count was recorded for this clonotype. The V call is TRBV20-1, the J call TRBJ2-1; possibly TRBD2 for D (6 bases). The germline CDR1 and CDR2 sequences are DFQATT and SNEGSKA (reference sequence). The V end was cut by 3 bases, the J end by 4 bases, with 13 bases between. There are 14 residues in the CDR3. The CDR3 region is CSARETGGYNEQFF. The CDR3 region has the DNA TGCAGTGCTAGGGAAACCGGGGGATACAATGAGCAGTTCTTC.